This TCR beta chain stems from a study of technical replicates of blood from several donors (dated by TCRdb to 2015 to 2018). Receptors were amplified or captured by the immunoSEQ multiplex PCR assay. TCRdb retrieved this table from immuneACCESS and kept in-frame rearrangements only. Not all clones are present; in checked studies, unresolved V genes account for under half, and no reason is known for the remainder. The sample records tens of thousands of clones, roughly 94% of which are singletons. The top ten clones comprise under 0.5% of the sample. Counted from cysteine to phenylalanine, this CDR3 has 15 amino acids. Only CDR3 DNA is held: 45 bases, read in frame from base 1. For this chain, trimming is 3 bases at the V end and 8 bases at the J end, and the number of junction bases without a gene match is 7. The germline V gene encodes CDR1 KGHSH and CDR2 LQKENI. Notes on this clone: This clone's antigen is unknown. No per-base quality is available; no much larger clone lies one base away.

The rearrangement combines TRBV18 with TRBJ1-4, with 9 bases matching TRBD1. The source of this sequence is a human donor in good health. Material for sequencing was T cells isolated from PBMCs. The DNA reads TGTGCCAGCTCACCGTTACAGGGGGCAGGAGAAAAACTGTTTTTT. Translated, it gives CASSPLQGAGEKLFF.